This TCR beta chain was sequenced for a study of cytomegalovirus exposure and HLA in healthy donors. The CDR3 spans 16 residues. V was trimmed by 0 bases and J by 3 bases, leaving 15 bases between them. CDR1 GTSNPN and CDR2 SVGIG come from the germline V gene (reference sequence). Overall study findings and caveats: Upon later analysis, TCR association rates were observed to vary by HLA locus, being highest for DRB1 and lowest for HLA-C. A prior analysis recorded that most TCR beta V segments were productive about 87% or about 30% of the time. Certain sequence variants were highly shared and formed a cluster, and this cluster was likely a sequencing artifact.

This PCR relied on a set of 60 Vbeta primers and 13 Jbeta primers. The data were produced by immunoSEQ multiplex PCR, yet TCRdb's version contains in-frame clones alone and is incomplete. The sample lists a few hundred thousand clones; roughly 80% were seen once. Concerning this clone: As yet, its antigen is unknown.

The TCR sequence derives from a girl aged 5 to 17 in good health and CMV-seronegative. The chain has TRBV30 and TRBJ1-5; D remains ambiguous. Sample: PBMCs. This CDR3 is CAWSVGSTTINQPQHF. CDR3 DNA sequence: TGTGCCTGGAGTGTAGGCAGTACTACAATCAATCAGCCCCAGCATTTT.